The clone carrying this T cell receptor beta chain was detected only a few times. As yet, its antigen is unknown. This specimen comes from a study of regulatory T cells in long-lasting Graves disease. Findings and limits, study-wide: Because few samples were included, accuracy may have been lower.

Trimming removed 3 bases from V and 5 bases from J, with 16 bases in between. Germline CDR1 and CDR2: KGHSH and LQKENI. The CDR3 runs 15 residues. Noted time point: newly diagnosed GD, antithyroid drugs for less than 3 months. RNA extracted from PBMCs served as the sequencing template. Building of the TCR beta libraries involved iRepertoire HTBI primers and Arm-PCR of CDR3 regions. TCRdb re-called the multiplex PCR reads with MiXCR, one entry per CDR3 protein. The table shows 680,000 or so distinct CDR3 sequences, with less than 20% occurring only once. The data were also submitted as part of a second study, on T cells in Graves' hyperthyroidism and ophthalmopathy.

The J gene is TRBJ1-2, the V gene TRBV18; D is ambiguous. The specimen comprised peripheral blood mononuclear cells (PBMCs), sampled at new diagnosis, from a patient treated with antithyroid drugs. The TCR comes from a woman aged 25-40 years with Graves disease. The CDR3 nucleotides are TGTGCCAGCTCACCCTCCCGGGAGGTACTTTATGGCTACACCTTC. This translates into CASSPSREVLYGYTF.